These 24 T cell receptor beta chains originate from one sample sequenced in a study of blood T cell repertoires in COVID-19. The method was immunoSEQ multiplex PCR; TCRdb's version includes in-frame clones alone and lacks a portion of them. The sample lists a few hundred thousand clones, more than 80% occurring once. Sample: peripheral blood. These receptors were obtained from a woman in her thirties with COVID-19, enrolled during active disease.

This clone was seen only a few times. The CDR3 DNA reads TGCGCCAGCAGCCCCGACAGTTTGTATAACAGGGGCTACACCTTC. Encoded protein: CASSPDSLYNRGYTF. The V call is TRBV4-3, the J call TRBJ1-2; D perhaps matches TRBD1 (5 bases). The CDR3 has 15 amino acids. V was cut by 4 bases and J by 8 bases, with 20 bases left in between. Germline V lookup: CDR1 LGHNA, CDR2 YSLEER.

V is TRBV27 and J is TRBJ2-7; possibly TRBD2 for D (6 bases). The CDR3 length is 15 residues. CDR1 and CDR2 from the germline V gene are MNHEY and SMNVEV (reference sequence). Trimming stripped 6 bases from V and 6 bases from J, with 21 bases between. The CDR3 region is CASSLGEVRVGEQYF. CDR3 in DNA: TGTGCCAGCAGCCTCGGGGAGGTTCGGGTCGGCGAGCAGTACTTC.

The chain combines TRBV12-3 or TRBV12-4 with TRBJ1-2; D unclear. The CDR3 extends over 12 amino acids. The ends were cut back, 6 bases at V and 8 bases at J, with 13 bases in the middle. CDR3: CASRSVARGYTF. CDR3 DNA: TGTGCCAGCAGATCAGTAGCACGGGGCTACACCTTC.

The gene calls are TRBV2 and TRBJ1-4, with a weak D call TRBD1 (6 bases). The CDR3 contains 18 residues. CDR1 and CDR2 (germline): SNHLY, FYNNEI. The V end lost 0 bases, the J end lost 0 bases, and 14 bases lay between the germline ends. CDR3 nucleotides: TGTGCCAGCAGTGAAGCGCTGGGGGGGCATACAACTAATGAAAAACTGTTTTTT. Amino acids: CASSEALGGHTTNEKLFF.

This clone has only a few counts. The chain is built from TRBV5-6 and TRBJ1-3; 8 bases are shared with TRBD1. The CDR3 extends over 15 amino acids. Trimming cost V 2 bases and J 6 bases; bases outside gene matches: 7. The V gene's germline CDR1 is SGHDT and CDR2 YYEEEE. CDR3 region: CASSFIQGGENTIYF. The CDR3 DNA reads TGTGCCAGCAGCTTCATACAGGGGGGCGAAAACACCATATATTTT.

This sequence joins TRBV3-1 (or the pseudogene TRBV3-2) and TRBJ1-1; D might be TRBD1 (6 bases). V was pared by 0 bases and J by 4 bases, with 12 bases between. The CDR3 has 15 residues. In germline, CDR1 is LGHDT, CDR2 YNNKEL (reference sequence). CDR3 region: CASSQDPGVGTEAFF. CDR3 coding DNA: TGTGCCAGCAGCCAAGATCCAGGGGTCGGCACTGAAGCTTTCTTT.

The chain joins TRBV24-1 to TRBJ2-7, with D perhaps matching TRBD2 (6 bases). The V end was cut by 2 bases, the J end by 1 base, with 8 bases between. CDR3 length: 14 residues. The germline gives CDR1 KGHDR, CDR2 SFDVKD. The CDR3 spells CATSDSRESYEQYF. The CDR3 DNA is TGTGCCACCAGTGATTCCCGGGAGTCCTACGAGCAGTACTTC.

The chain links TRBV15 to TRBJ2-1, with D tentatively TRBD2 (5 bases). Germline values: CDR1 LNHNV, CDR2 YYDKDF (reference sequence). The CDR3 totals 13 residues. V was pared by 2 bases and J by 13 bases, with 15 bases between. CDR3 amino acids: CATSRIYDGVQFF. The CDR3 region has the DNA TGTGCCACCAGCAGAATTTATGACGGGGTCCAGTTCTTC.

The rearrangement joins TRBV4-1 to TRBJ2-7; 12 positions agree with TRBD2. Per germline, CDR1 MGHRA and CDR2 YSYEKL. The trim removed 0 bases at V and 2 bases at J, leaving 5 bases unmatched. This CDR3 is built from 17 residues. DNA for the CDR3: TGCGCCAGCAGCCAAGATCCCGGACTAGCGGGACCCTACGAGCAGTACTTC. Amino acid sequence: CASSQDPGLAGPYEQYF.

The chain uses TRBV11-1 and TRBJ2-1, with 7 bases fitting TRBD1. Losses at the gene ends were 5 bases for V and 4 bases for J; bases not matched to a gene: 2. From germline, CDR1 is SGHAT and CDR2 FQDESV (reference sequence). The CDR3 has 13 residues. Here the CDR3 reads CASSRDRYNEQFF. Written as DNA, the CDR3 is TGTGCCAGCAGCCGGGACAGATACAATGAGCAGTTCTTC.

The V gene is TRBV27, the J gene TRBJ2-1; a weak D match, TRBD2 (5 bases). CDR3 size: 15 residues. The germline V and J ends were trimmed by 6 bases and 0 bases, with 12 bases remaining between them. CDR1 is MNHEY and CDR2 is SMNVEV in the germline V gene (reference sequence). CDR3 in DNA: TGTGCCAGCAGCGCAGCGGCCAACTCCTACAATGAGCAGTTCTTC. Translating gives CASSAAANSYNEQFF.

The chain has TRBV29-1 and TRBJ1-1, with TRBD1 as a possible D gene (5 bases). Per the germline V gene, CDR1 is SQVTM and CDR2 is ANQGSEA. This CDR3 has 14 amino acids. The V end lost 4 bases, the J end lost 5 bases, and 17 bases lay between the germline ends. For the CDR3, the DNA is TGCAGCGTTGTTCCCGCAGGGCGGCAAACTGAAGCTTTCTTT. This encodes CSVVPAGRQTEAFF.

The V call is TRBV30, the J call TRBJ1-3; D gene unclear. V was cut by 2 bases and J by 0 bases, with 14 bases left in between. CDR3 size: 16 residues. Germline CDR1 reads GTSNPN; CDR2 reads SVGIG (reference sequence). CDR3 sequence reads: CAWSSWEEHSGNTIYF. The CDR3 region has the DNA TGTGCCTGGAGTAGTTGGGAGGAACACTCTGGAAACACCATATATTTT.

The V gene is TRBV24-1, the J gene TRBJ2-1, with a weak D call TRBD2 (5 bases). Looked up from germline, CDR1 is KGHDR and CDR2 is SFDVKD. V was clipped by 7 bases and J by 0 bases, with 9 bases between them. The CDR3 is made up of 14 amino acids. The CDR3 DNA sequence: TGTGCCACCAGCCTTACTAGCTCCTACAATGAGCAGTTCTTC. Amino acid sequence: CATSLTSSYNEQFF.

V usage is TRBV27 and J usage is TRBJ2-2, with TRBD1 identical over 8 bases. Germline CDR1 reads MNHEY; CDR2 reads SMNVEV (reference sequence). J lost 4 bases, V lost 5 bases, and 9 bases had no gene match. This CDR3 comprises 16 residues. DNA for the CDR3: TGTGCCAGCAGTGAACGGACAGGGTGGGGCACCGGGGAGCTGTTTTTT. It specifies CASSERTGWGTGELFF.

CDR3 bases: TGTGCCAGCAGTTCGACAGGAGATACCAATCAGCCCCAGCATTTT. It encodes CASSSTGDTNQPQHF. The chain recombines TRBV28 with TRBJ1-5; a possible D gene is TRBD1 (6 bases). The V gene's germline CDR1 is MDHEN and CDR2 SYDVKM. This CDR3 region has 15 residues. V lost 4 bases, J lost 3 bases, and 13 bases lay in between.

The rearrangement uses TRBV5-4 and TRBJ1-1, with D possibly matching TRBD1 (5 bases). This CDR3 region has 14 residues. Trimming took 1 base from V and 3 from J, leaving 10 bases between them. Germline CDR1 reads SGHNT; CDR2 reads YYREEE (reference sequence). CDR3 coding DNA: TGTGCCAGCAGCTTGAGGGGATTGGACACTGAAGCTTTCTTT. It yields the protein CASSLRGLDTEAFF.

The CDR3 spells CASSSQRNIQYF. The CDR3 DNA follows: TGTGCCAGCAGCTCACAGAGAAACATTCAGTACTTC. The chain joins TRBV7-9 to TRBJ2-4; no clear D gene. CDR1 and CDR2 from the germline V gene are SEHNR and FQNEAQ (reference sequence). The CDR3 loop spans 12 amino acids. Trimming removed 4 bases from V and 6 bases from J, with 7 bases in between.

The CDR3, as DNA: TGTGCCAGCAGCTTGCGATCTAGCGGGGACTACAATGAGCAGTTCTTC. It encodes CASSLRSSGDYNEQFF. J is TRBJ2-1 and V is TRBV5-5; 9 bases line up with TRBD2. The trim removed 1 base at V and 3 bases at J, leaving 5 bases unmatched. Germline V gene lookup returns CDR1 SGHKS and CDR2 YYEKEE (reference sequence). The CDR3 sequence is 16 residues long.

The chain links TRBV4-3 to TRBJ2-2; 8 bases align to TRBD2. CDR1 is LGHNA and CDR2 is YSLEER in the germline V gene. The CDR3 contains 14 residues. With 1 base clipped from V and 6 bases from J, the junction kept 1 base outside the gene matches. In DNA form, the CDR3 reads TGCGCCAGCAGCCAAGCGGGAGGGCCCGGGGAGCTGTTTTTT. Protein sequence: CASSQAGGPGELFF.

The chain links TRBV30 to TRBJ2-1; TRBD1 aligns across 7 bases. Germline-derived CDR1 and CDR2 are GTSNPN and SVGIG (reference sequence). The CDR3 length is 15 residues. V dropped 3 bases and J dropped 5; count of bases not matched to a gene: 10. The CDR3 DNA reads as TGTGCCTGGAGCTCTCGACAGGGTCTGGACAATGAGCAGTTCTTC. Translation: CAWSSRQGLDNEQFF.

The rearrangement uses TRBV12-3 or TRBV12-4 and TRBJ2-7; 7 nucleotides match TRBD1. The V and J ends lost 6 bases and 8 bases, in that order; junction bases with no gene match: 10. The CDR3 covers 13 residues. The CDR3 DNA follows: TGTGCCAGCAGGCCTTCAGGGGGAAGAAAGCAGTACTTC. Protein sequence: CASRPSGGRKQYF.

This chain uses TRBV29-1 with TRBJ2-1; a weak D match, TRBD1 (6 bases). The CDR3 contains 15 residues. Germline V CDR1 and CDR2: SQVTM, ANQGSEA. Trimming removed 3 bases from V and 7 bases from J, with 19 bases in between. This CDR3 reads CSVEGPGVGRNEQFF. The CDR3 coding sequence is TGCAGCGTTGAGGGACCAGGGGTGGGTCGGAATGAGCAGTTCTTC.

The genes are TRBV28 and TRBJ1-5, with D uncertain. Germline CDR1 is MDHEN and CDR2 is SYDVKM. CDR3 length: 14 amino acids. Trimming cost V 2 bases and J 5 bases, with 10 bases left between them. The CDR3 region is CASSLEGRDQPQHF. CDR3 in DNA: TGTGCCAGCAGTTTAGAGGGAAGGGATCAGCCCCAGCATTTT.